A single sample gave rise to the 4 T cell receptor beta chains below, sequenced in a study of chemoradiotherapy in HPV16-positive cancers. Assay used: immunoSEQ multiplex PCR; TCRdb lists only in-frame clones, some missing. The profile shows around 6,400 clones, approximately 73% of them singletons. The sample here was taken from a patient who underwent chemoradiotherapy. These receptors all come from a human donor with HPV-associated anogenital cancer.

A single count supports this clone. This chain links TRBV14 with TRBJ2-5; 7 bases match TRBD2. The J call may not be correct, given that the DNA end is closer to TRBJ2-7. This CDR3 contains 16 residues. The germline CDR1 and CDR2 sequences are SGHDN and FVKESK. CDR3 residues: CASSQGQRGFSYEQYF. CDR3 nucleotide sequence: TGTGCCAGCAGCCAAGGCCAGCGGGGTTTCTCCTACGAGCAGTACTTC.

The chain is built from TRBV28 and TRBJ2-1, with D possibly matching TRBD1 (6 bases). The CDR3 is 18 residues long. Trimming pared 4 bases from V and 1 base from J, leaving 20 bases between. The germline V gene encodes CDR1 MDHEN and CDR2 SYDVKM. The CDR3 protein is CASSSLVDQGISYNEQFF. CDR3 in DNA: TGTGCCAGCAGTTCCTTAGTAGATCAGGGGATTTCCTACAATGAGCAGTTCTTC.

This chain connects TRBV9 to TRBJ1-5, with D unresolved. V gave up 3 bases and J gave up 4 bases, with 8 bases separating them. Germline CDR1 SGDLS, CDR2 YYNGEE. CDR3 length equals 13 residues. CDR3 amino acids: CASSATSNQPQHF. Written as DNA, the CDR3 is TGTGCCAGCAGCGCCACCTCGAATCAGCCCCAGCATTTT.

This chain joins TRBV5-1 and TRBJ1-6; D is undetermined. The CDR3 runs 15 residues. The V and J ends lost 1 base and 7 bases respectively, with 12 bases between them. Germline V gene data show CDR1 as SGHRS and CDR2 as YFSETQ. The CDR3 bases are TGCGCCAGCAGCTTGAACGAAGGCATGAATTCACCCCTCCACTTT. Translated: CASSLNEGMNSPLHF.